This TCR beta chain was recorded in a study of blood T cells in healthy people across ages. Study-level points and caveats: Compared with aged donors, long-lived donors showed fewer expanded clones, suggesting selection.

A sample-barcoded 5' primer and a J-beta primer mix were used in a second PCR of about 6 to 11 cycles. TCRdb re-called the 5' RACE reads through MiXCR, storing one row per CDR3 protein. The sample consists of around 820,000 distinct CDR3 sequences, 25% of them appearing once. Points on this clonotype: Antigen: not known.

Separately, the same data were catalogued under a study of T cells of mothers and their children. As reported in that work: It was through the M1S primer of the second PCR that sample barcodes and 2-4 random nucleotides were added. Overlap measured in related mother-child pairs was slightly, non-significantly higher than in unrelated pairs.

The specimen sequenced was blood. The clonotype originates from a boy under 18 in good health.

The DNA of the CDR3 is TGCGCCAGCAGCCAAGAGGCTAGGAACTACGAGCAGTACTTC. It encodes CASSQEARNYEQYF. This chain links TRBV4-3 with TRBJ2-7; D gene uncertain. The CDR3 runs 14 residues. From germline, CDR1 is LGHNA and CDR2 YSLEER. V lost 0 bases and J 3 bases, leaving 9 bases between the germline ends.